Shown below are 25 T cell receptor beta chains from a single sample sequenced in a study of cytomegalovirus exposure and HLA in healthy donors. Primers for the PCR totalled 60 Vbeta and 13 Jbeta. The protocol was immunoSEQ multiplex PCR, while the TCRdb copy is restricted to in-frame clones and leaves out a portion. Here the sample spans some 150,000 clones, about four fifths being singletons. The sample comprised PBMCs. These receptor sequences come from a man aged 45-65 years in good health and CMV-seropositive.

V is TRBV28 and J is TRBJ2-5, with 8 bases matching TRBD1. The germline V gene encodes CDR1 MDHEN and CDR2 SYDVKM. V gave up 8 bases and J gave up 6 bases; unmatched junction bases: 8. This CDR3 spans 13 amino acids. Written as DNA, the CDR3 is TGTGCCAGCTGCCCAGGGGGCTTTAAGACCCAGTACTTC. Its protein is CASCPGGFKTQYF.

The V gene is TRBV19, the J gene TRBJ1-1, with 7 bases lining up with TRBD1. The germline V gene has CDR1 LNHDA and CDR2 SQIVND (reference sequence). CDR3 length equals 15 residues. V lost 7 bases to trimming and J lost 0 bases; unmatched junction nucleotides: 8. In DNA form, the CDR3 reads TGTGCCAGTACCGTGGGGACAGTCTTGAACACTGAAGCTTTCTTT. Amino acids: CASTVGTVLNTEAFF.

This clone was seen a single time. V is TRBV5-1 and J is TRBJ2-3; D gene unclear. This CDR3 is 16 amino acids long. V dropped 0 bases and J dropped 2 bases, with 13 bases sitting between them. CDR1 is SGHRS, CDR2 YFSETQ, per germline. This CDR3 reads CASSLGISGTTDTQYF. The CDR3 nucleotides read TGCGCCAGCAGCTTGGGAATCTCAGGCACCACAGATACGCAGTATTTT.

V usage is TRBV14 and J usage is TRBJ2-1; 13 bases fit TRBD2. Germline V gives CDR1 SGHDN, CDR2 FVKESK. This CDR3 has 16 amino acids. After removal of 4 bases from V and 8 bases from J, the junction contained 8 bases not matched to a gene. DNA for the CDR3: TGTGCCAGCAGCCTATGGACTAGCGGGAGACATGATGAGCAGTTCTTC. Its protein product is CASSLWTSGRHDEQFF.

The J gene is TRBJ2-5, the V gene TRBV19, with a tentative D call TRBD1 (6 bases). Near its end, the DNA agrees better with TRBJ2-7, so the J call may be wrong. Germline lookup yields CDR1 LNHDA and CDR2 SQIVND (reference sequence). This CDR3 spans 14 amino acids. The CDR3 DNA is TGTGCCAGTAGTATAGCGGGCAGGGGATACGAGCAGTACTTC. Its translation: CASSIAGRGYEQYF.

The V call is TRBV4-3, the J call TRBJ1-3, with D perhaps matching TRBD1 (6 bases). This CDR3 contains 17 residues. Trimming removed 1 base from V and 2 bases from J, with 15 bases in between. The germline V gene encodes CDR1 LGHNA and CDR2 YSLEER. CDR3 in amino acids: CASSQVDYRVPGNTIYF. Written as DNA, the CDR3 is TGCGCCAGCAGCCAAGTCGATTACAGGGTGCCTGGAAACACCATATATTTT.

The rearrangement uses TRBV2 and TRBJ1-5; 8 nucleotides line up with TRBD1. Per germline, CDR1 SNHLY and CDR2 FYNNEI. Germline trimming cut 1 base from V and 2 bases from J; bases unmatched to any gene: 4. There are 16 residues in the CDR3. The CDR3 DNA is TGTGCCAGCAGTGAAGGGGCGGACAGGGGCAATCAGCCCCAGCATTTT. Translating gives CASSEGADRGNQPQHF. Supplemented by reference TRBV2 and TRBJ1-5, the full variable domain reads EPEVTQTPSHQVTQMGQEVILRCVPISNHLYFYWYRQILGQKVEFLVSFYNNEISEKSEIFDDQFSVERPDGSNFTLKIRSTKLEDSAMYFCASSEGADRGNQPQHFGDGTRLSIL.

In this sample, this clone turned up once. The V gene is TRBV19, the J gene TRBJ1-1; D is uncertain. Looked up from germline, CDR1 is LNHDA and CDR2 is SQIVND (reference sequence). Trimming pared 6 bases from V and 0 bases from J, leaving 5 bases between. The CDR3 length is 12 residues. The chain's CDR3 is CASSTLNTEAFF. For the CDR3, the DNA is TGTGCCAGTAGCACTCTGAACACTGAAGCTTTCTTT. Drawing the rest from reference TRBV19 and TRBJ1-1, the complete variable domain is DGGITQSPKYLFRKEGQNVTLSCEQNLNHDAMYWYRQDPGQGLRLIYYSQIVNDFQKGDIAEGYSVSREKKESFPLTVTSAQKNPTAFYLCASSTLNTEAFFGQGTRLTVV.

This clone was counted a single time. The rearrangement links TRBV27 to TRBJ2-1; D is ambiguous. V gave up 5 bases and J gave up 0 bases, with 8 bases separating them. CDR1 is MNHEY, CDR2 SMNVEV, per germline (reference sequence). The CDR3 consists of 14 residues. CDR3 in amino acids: CASSLLSSYNEQFF. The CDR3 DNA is TGTGCCAGCAGTCTGTTGAGCTCCTACAATGAGCAGTTCTTC.

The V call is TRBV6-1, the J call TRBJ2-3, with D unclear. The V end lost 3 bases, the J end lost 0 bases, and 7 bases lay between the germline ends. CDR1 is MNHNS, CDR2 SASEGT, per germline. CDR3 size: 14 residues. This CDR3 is CASSDRVSTDTQYF. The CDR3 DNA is TGTGCCAGCAGTGACCGAGTTAGCACAGATACGCAGTATTTT.

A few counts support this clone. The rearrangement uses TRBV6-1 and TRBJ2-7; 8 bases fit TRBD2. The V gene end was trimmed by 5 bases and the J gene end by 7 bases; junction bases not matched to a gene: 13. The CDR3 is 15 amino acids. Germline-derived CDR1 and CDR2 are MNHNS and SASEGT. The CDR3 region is CASSFRSSGNDEQYF. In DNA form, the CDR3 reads TGTGCCAGCAGTTTTCGGAGTAGCGGGAACGATGAGCAGTACTTC.

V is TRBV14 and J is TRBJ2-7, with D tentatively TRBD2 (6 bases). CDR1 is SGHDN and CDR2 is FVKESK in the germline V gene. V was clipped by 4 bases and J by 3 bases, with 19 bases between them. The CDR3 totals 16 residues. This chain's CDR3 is CASSPERRGKVYEQYF. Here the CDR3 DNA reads TGTGCCAGCAGCCCAGAACGGCGGGGAAAGGTCTACGAGCAGTACTTC.

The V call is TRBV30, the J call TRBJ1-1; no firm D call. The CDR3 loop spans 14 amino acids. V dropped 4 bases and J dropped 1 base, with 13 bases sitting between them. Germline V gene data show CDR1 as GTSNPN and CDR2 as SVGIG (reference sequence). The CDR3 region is CAWNVAEANTEAFF. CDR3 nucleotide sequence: TGTGCCTGGAATGTGGCGGAAGCGAACACTGAAGCTTTCTTT.

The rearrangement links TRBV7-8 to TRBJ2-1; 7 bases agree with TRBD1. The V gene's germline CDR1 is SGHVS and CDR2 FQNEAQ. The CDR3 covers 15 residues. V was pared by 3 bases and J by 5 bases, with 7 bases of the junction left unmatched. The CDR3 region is CASSFDGQVHNEQFF. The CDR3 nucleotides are TGTGCCAGCAGCTTTGATGGACAGGTCCACAATGAGCAGTTCTTC.

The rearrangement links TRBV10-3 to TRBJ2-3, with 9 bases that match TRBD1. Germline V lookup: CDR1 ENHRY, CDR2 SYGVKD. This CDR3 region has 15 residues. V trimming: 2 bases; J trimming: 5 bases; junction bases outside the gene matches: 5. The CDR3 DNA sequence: TGTGCCATCAGTGAGAGTACAGGGGGCGGAGATACGCAGTATTTT. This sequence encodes CAISESTGGGDTQYF.

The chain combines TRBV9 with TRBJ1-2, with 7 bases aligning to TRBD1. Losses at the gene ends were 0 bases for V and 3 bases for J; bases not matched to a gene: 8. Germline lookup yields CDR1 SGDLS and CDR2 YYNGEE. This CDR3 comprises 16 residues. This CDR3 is CASSVAKGAQDYGYTF. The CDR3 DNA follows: TGTGCCAGCAGCGTAGCTAAGGGGGCGCAGGACTATGGCTACACCTTC.

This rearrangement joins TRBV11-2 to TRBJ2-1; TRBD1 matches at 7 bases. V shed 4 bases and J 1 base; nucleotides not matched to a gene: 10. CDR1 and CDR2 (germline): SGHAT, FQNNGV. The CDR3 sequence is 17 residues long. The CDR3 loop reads CASSSTRQGASYNEQFF. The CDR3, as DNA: TGTGCCAGCAGCTCTACACGACAGGGCGCGTCCTACAATGAGCAGTTCTTC.

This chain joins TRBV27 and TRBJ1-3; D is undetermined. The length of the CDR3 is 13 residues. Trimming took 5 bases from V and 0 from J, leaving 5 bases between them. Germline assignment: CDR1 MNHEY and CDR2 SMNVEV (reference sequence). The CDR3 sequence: CASSQYSGNTIYF. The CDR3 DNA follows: TGTGCCAGCAGTCAGTACTCTGGAAACACCATATATTTT.

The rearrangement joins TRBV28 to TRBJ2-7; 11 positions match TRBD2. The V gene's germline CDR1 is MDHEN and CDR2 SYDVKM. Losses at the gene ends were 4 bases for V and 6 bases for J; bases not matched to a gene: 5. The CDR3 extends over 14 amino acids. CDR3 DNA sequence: TGTGCCAGCAGTTCGGGACTAGCGGTTTCCGAGCAGTACTTC. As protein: CASSSGLAVSEQYF. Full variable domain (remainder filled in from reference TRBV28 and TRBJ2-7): DVKVTQSSRYLVKRTGEKVFLECVQDMDHENMFWYRQDPGLGLRLIYFSYDVKMKEKGDIPEGYSVSREKKERFSLILESASTNQTSMYLCASSSGLAVSEQYFGPGTRLTVT.

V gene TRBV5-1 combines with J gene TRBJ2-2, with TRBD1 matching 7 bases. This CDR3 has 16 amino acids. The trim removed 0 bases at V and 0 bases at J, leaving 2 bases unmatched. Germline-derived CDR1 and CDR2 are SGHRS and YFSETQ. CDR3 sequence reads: CASSLAGQANTGELFF. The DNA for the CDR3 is TGCGCCAGCAGCTTGGCCGGACAGGCGAACACCGGGGAGCTGTTTTTT.

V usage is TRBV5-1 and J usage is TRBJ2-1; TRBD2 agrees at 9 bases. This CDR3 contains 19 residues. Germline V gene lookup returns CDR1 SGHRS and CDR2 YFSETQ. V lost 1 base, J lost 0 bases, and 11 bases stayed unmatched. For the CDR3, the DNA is TGCGCCAGCAGCTTGATACTGGCGGGGGGGCCAGTCTCCTACAATGAGCAGTTCTTC. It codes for CASSLILAGGPVSYNEQFF.

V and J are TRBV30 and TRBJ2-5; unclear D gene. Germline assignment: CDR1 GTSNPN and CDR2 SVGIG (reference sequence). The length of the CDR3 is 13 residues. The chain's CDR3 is CASEDSSQETQYF. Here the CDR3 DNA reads TGTGCTTCCGAGGATAGCAGCCAAGAGACCCAGTACTTC. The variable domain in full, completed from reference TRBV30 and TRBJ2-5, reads SQTIHQWPATLVQPVGSPLSLECTVEGTSNPNLYWYRQAAGRGLQLLFYSVGIGQISSEVPQNLSASRPQDRQFILSSKKLLLSDSGFYLCASEDSSQETQYFGPGTRLLVL.

CDR3 sequence (DNA): TGTGCCAGCACCAGGGGGTTGGGTCAGTTTTCGGACAATGAGCAGTTCTTC. Its translation: CASTRGLGQFSDNEQFF. The chain uses TRBV7-9 and TRBJ2-1, with TRBD1 identical over 7 bases. Germline CDR1 SEHNR, CDR2 FQNEAQ (reference sequence). The CDR3 runs to 17 residues. Germline trimming cut 7 bases from V and 5 bases from J; bases unmatched to any gene: 17.

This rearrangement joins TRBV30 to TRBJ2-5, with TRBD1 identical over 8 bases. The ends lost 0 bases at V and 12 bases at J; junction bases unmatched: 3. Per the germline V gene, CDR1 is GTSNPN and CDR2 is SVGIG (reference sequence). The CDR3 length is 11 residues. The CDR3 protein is CAWSVGQGKYF. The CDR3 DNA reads TGTGCCTGGAGTGTTGGACAGGGCAAGTACTTC.

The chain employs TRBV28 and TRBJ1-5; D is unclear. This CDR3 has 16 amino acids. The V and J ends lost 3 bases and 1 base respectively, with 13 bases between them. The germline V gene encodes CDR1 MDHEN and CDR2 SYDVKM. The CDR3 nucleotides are TGTGCCAGCAGTTTTCGTCCAGGCAAGAGCAATCAGCCCCAGCATTTT. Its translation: CASSFRPGKSNQPQHF.